This is a list of T cell receptor beta chains from one sample in a study of Ad26.COV2.S vaccination and SARS-CoV-2 variants. Profiled with immunoSEQ multiplex PCR; TCRdb holds only in-frame clones, not every one. The table shows roughly 700,000 clones, with roughly nine tenths occurring only once. The specimen comprised peripheral blood, sampled in a trial of Ad26.COV2.S vaccine versus placebo. The receptors were sampled from a person aged 18-60 years who received the Ad26.COV2.S COVID-19 vaccine or a placebo. The CDR3 runs from the conserved cysteine through the conserved F or W. A D gene is named only where the DNA matches it firmly. Clone size is shown for a subset of rows, as once, few, many or a class of expanded clone.

>TRBV7-3|TRBJ2-5|-|-
CASSLGADWSGTQYF
TGTGCCAGCAGCTTAGGGGCGGACTGGAGCGGGACCCAGTACTTC
>TRBV19|TRBJ2-2|-|-
CASRPLGGPNTGELFF
TGTGCCAGTAGACCCCTCGGGGGGCCGAACACCGGGGAGCTGTTTTTT
>TRBV5-1|TRBJ2-5|TRBD2|-
CASSPRSSGALQETQYF
TGCGCCAGCAGCCCTCGCTCTAGCGGGGCCCTCCAAGAGACCCAGTACTTC
>TRBV7-9|TRBJ1-5|TRBD1|-
CASSGTGNQPQHF
TGTGCCAGCAGCGGGACAGGGAATCAGCCCCAGCATTTT
>TRBV10-3|TRBJ1-2|TRBD1|-
CAISESRDRGFSNYGYTF
TGTGCCATCAGTGAGTCGAGGGACAGGGGATTTAGCAACTATGGCTACACCTTC
>TRBV27|TRBJ1-2|TRBD1|-
CASRALGGQGDYYGYTF
TGTGCCAGCAGGGCCCTTGGCGGACAGGGGGATTACTATGGCTACACCTTC
>TRBV2|TRBJ2-4|-|-
CASSGSLAKNIQYF
TGTGCCAGCAGTGGGTCCCTAGCCAAAAACATTCAGTACTTC
>TRBV24-1|TRBJ2-7|-|-
CATSDFQGSSYEQYF
TGTGCCACCAGTGATTTTCAGGGGAGCTCCTACGAGCAGTACTTC
>TRBV12-5|TRBJ2-2|-|-
CVRGGQANTGELFF
TGTGTTAGGGGGGGTCAGGCAAACACCGGGGAGCTGTTTTTT
>TRBV5-1|TRBJ2-5|TRBD2|-
CASSFKWEGKTQYF
TGCGCCAGCAGCTTTAAGTGGGAGGGTAAGACCCAGTACTTC
>TRBV3-1/TRBV3-2|TRBJ2-5|TRBD2|-
CASSPGLAETQYF
TGTGCCAGCAGCCCGGGACTAGCGGAGACCCAGTACTTC
>TRBV4-3|TRBJ1-4|-|-
CASSPQGFEKLFF
TGCGCCAGCAGCCCCCAGGGGTTTGAAAAACTGTTTTTT
>TRBV6-5|TRBJ1-3|-|-
CASKGSFSGNTIYF
TGTGCCTCTAAGGGCTCTTTCTCTGGAAACACCATATATTTT
>TRBV24-1|TRBJ1-5|-|-
CATSPTRGNQPQHF
TGTGCCACCAGTCCCACAAGGGGAAATCAGCCCCAGCATTTT
>TRBV5-4|TRBJ2-1|-|-
CASSLSARGTYNEQFF
TGTGCCAGCAGCTTGTCAGCCCGGGGTACCTACAATGAGCAGTTCTTC
>TRBV7-7|TRBJ2-5|-|-
CASSLAPSETQYF
TGTGCTAGCAGCTTAGCCCCCTCGGAGACCCAGTACTTC
>TRBV18|TRBJ2-1|-|-
CASSPRLDSYNEQFF
TGTGCCAGCTCACCCAGGTTAGACTCCTACAATGAGCAGTTCTTC
>TRBV27|TRBJ1-6|-|once
CASSLSGRGPYNSPLHF
TGTGCCAGCAGTTTATCAGGGAGGGGACCCTATAATTCACCCCTCCACTTT
>TRBV4-1|TRBJ2-1|-|once
CASSQKDAVYNEQFF
TGCGCCAGCAGCCAAAAGGACGCAGTCTACAATGAGCAGTTCTTC
>TRBV7-9|TRBJ2-1|TRBD1|-
CASSTRQGNYNEQFF
TGTGCCAGCAGCACCCGACAGGGGAATTACAATGAGCAGTTCTTC
>TRBV6-5|TRBJ2-4|-|once
CASSTASASKNIQYF
TGTGCCAGCAGTACAGCTAGCGCATCCAAAAACATTCAGTACTTC
>TRBV6-5|TRBJ1-5|-|-
CASSYSSQGQPQHF
TGTGCCAGCAGTTACTCGAGCCAGGGACAGCCCCAGCATTTT
>TRBV23-1|TRBJ2-7|-|-
CASSQSVEGFYEQYF
TGCGCCAGCAGTCAATCGGTGGAGGGATTCTACGAGCAGTACTTC
>TRBV7-9|TRBJ2-5|-|-
CASSLAAGQETQYF
TGTGCCAGCAGCTTGGCGGCTGGGCAGGAGACCCAGTACTTC
>TRBV30|TRBJ1-5|-|few
CAWALRMGPQHF
TGTGCCTGGGCGTTACGAATGGGGCCCCAGCATTTT
>TRBV7-6|TRBJ2-7|TRBD1|-
CASSLEGDRVHEQYF
TGTGCCAGCAGCTTAGAAGGGGACAGGGTCCACGAGCAGTACTTC
>TRBV3-1/TRBV3-2|TRBJ2-5|TRBD1|-
CASVLQGRKETQYF
TGTGCCAGCGTATTACAGGGGCGCAAAGAGACCCAGTACTTC
>TRBV29-1|TRBJ2-6|-|-
CSVEGPSGANVLTF
TGCAGCGTTGAAGGGCCATCTGGGGCCAACGTCCTGACTTTC
>TRBV10-1|TRBJ2-7|-|-
CASSESIARLHEQYF
TGCGCCAGCAGTGAGTCAATAGCGCGTCTTCATGAGCAGTACTTC
>TRBV19|TRBJ2-7|TRBD2|-
CASSISSGASYEQYF
TGTGCCAGTAGTATCTCTAGCGGGGCCTCCTACGAGCAGTACTTC
>TRBV7-9|TRBJ2-6|-|-
CASSTWENSGANVLTF
TGTGCCAGCAGCACCTGGGAGAACTCTGGGGCCAACGTCCTGACTTTC
>TRBV5-1|TRBJ2-5|TRBD1|-
CASSSGTGGQTQYF
TGCGCCAGCAGCTCCGGGACAGGGGGACAGACCCAGTACTTC
>TRBV6-1|TRBJ1-1|-|-
CASSADYIPGHKNTEAFF
TGTGCCAGCAGTGCCGATTACATCCCGGGACACAAGAACACTGAAGCTTTCTTT
>TRBV5-5|TRBJ2-2|TRBD1|-
CASSWADRETGELFF
TGTGCCAGCAGCTGGGCTGACAGGGAAACCGGGGAGCTGTTTTTT
>TRBV24-1|TRBJ2-5|-|-
CATSVGRGGPQETQYF
TGTGCCACCAGTGTAGGCAGGGGGGGGCCTCAAGAGACCCAGTACTTC
>TRBV10-3|TRBJ2-2|-|-
CAISESRAGELFF
TGTGCCATCAGTGAGTCGCGGGCTGGGGAGCTGTTTTTT
>TRBV12-3/TRBV12-4|TRBJ2-1|TRBD2|once
CASSDGLAGGPFF
TGTGCCAGCAGTGACGGACTAGCGGGGGGGCCTTTCTTC
>TRBV30|TRBJ2-1|-|-
CAWSVERWGFF
TGTGCCTGGAGTGTAGAGCGGTGGGGGTTCTTC
>TRBV2|TRBJ2-1|-|-
CASSLDNYNEQFF
TGTGCCAGCAGCCTAGACAACTACAATGAGCAGTTCTTC
>TRBV3-1/TRBV3-2|TRBJ2-5|TRBD2|-
CASSQGLAGGPETQYF
TGTGCCAGCAGCCAAGGACTAGCGGGGGGCCCTGAGACCCAGTACTTC
>TRBV19|TRBJ2-1|TRBD2|-
CASSTRTSGSYNEQFF
TGTGCCAGTAGTACCCGGACTAGCGGTTCCTACAATGAGCAGTTCTTC
>TRBV7-2|TRBJ2-1|-|-
CASSSLGLTLEQFF
TGTGCCAGCAGCTCCCTAGGGCTAACCCTAGAGCAGTTCTTC
>TRBV6-2/TRBV6-3|TRBJ1-2|-|-
CASSYSKGWFYGYTF
TGTGCCAGCAGTTACTCGAAGGGTTGGTTCTATGGCTACACCTTC
>TRBV24-1|TRBJ2-1|-|-
CATSDRGAYNEQFF
TGTGCCACCAGTGATAGGGGGGCTTACAATGAGCAGTTCTTC
>TRBV5-4|TRBJ1-1|-|-
CASSPGGTEAFF
TGTGCCAGCAGCCCGGGTGGGACTGAAGCTTTCTTT
>TRBV6-2/TRBV6-3|TRBJ2-5|-|-
CASSYLEGGDQYF
TGTGCCAGCAGTTACCTGGAAGGCGGGGACCAGTACTTC
>TRBV7-9|TRBJ2-7|-|once
CASSSVLGYEQYF
TGTGCCAGCAGCTCTGTTCTGGGGTACGAGCAGTACTTC
>TRBV19|TRBJ2-2|-|once
CASQGRTNTGELFF
TGTGCCAGTCAGGGTAGGACGAACACCGGGGAGCTGTTTTTT
>TRBV6-5|TRBJ1-3|TRBD1|-
CASRPTGSRNTIYF
TGTGCCAGCAGGCCGACAGGGAGTAGAAACACCATATATTTT
>TRBV5-1|TRBJ2-7|-|-
CASSLDAAYEQYF
TGCGCCAGCAGCCTGGACGCAGCCTACGAGCAGTACTTC
>TRBV3-1/TRBV3-2|TRBJ2-2|-|-
CASSQGGPANTGELFF
TGTGCCAGCAGCCAAGGGGGGCCCGCGAACACCGGGGAGCTGTTTTTT
>TRBV4-3|TRBJ1-4|-|-
CASSQDSATTNEKLFF
TGCGCCAGCAGCCAGGACAGTGCAACAACTAATGAAAAACTGTTTTTT
>TRBV4-2|TRBJ2-5|TRBD2|-
CASSQAGLDQETQYF
TGTGCCAGCAGCCAAGCAGGACTAGACCAAGAGACCCAGTACTTC
>TRBV7-2|TRBJ2-3|-|-
CASSLWAPDTQYF
TGTGCCAGCAGCTTATGGGCCCCGGATACGCAGTATTTT
>TRBV18|TRBJ1-1|TRBD1|-
CASSTTQEQQGATEAFF
TGTGCCAGCTCAACAACCCAAGAGCAACAGGGGGCGACTGAAGCTTTCTTT
>TRBV5-4|TRBJ1-2|-|-
CASSLVQGLGGYTF
TGTGCCAGCAGCTTGGTGCAGGGGTTAGGTGGCTACACCTTC
>TRBV30|TRBJ2-4|-|-
CAWSLLVSKNIQYF
TGTGCCTGGAGTCTCTTGGTCTCCAAAAACATTCAGTACTTC